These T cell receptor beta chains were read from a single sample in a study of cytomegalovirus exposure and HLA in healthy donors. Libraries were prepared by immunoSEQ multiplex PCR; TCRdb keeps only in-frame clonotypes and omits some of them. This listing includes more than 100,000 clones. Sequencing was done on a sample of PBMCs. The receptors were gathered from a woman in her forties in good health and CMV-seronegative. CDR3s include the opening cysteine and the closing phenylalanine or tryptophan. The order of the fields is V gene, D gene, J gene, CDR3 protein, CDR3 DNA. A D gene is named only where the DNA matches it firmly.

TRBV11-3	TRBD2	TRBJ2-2	CASSFSRLAGGPGELFF	TGTGCCAGCAGCTTTTCACGACTAGCGGGGGGGCCCGGGGAGCTGTTTTTT
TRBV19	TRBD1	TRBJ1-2	CASSKGTGGIYGYTF	TGTGCCAGTAGTAAAGGGACAGGGGGTATCTATGGCTACACCTTC
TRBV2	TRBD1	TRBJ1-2	CASNEPGQRNYGYTF	TGTGCCAGCAACGAGCCGGGACAGCGGAACTATGGCTACACCTTC
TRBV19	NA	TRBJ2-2	CASSIVQEITGELFF	TGTGCCAGTAGTATAGTACAGGAGATCACCGGGGAGCTGTTTTTT
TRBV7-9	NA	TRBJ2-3	CASTLDTSTDTQYF	TGTGCCAGCACATTGGACACTAGCACAGATACGCAGTATTTT
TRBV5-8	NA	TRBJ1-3	CASSLRGSGNTIYF	TGTGCCAGCAGCCTCCGAGGGTCTGGAAACACCATATATTTT
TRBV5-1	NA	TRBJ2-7	CASSLAGSVSYEQYF	TGCGCCAGCAGCTTGGCCGGTTCCGTTTCCTACGAGCAGTACTTC
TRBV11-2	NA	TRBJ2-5	CASSLRPEGTQYF	TGTGCCAGCAGCTTACGTCCCGAGGGGACCCAGTACTTC
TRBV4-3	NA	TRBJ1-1	CASSLAGGLNTEAFF	TGCGCCAGCAGCCTCGCGGGAGGTCTGAACACTGAAGCTTTCTTT
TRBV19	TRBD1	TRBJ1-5	CASSAHRGYSNQPQHF	TGTGCCAGTAGTGCTCACAGGGGTTATAGCAATCAGCCCCAGCATTTT
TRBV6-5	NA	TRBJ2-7	CATRYLSGRYEQYF	TGTGCCACCAGATACCTTTCAGGGAGGTACGAGCAGTACTTC
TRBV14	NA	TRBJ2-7	CASSQDLWQGGEQYF	TGTGCCAGCAGCCAAGATCTGTGGCAGGGTGGCGAGCAGTACTTC
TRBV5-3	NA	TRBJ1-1	CARILTYMNTEAFF	TGTGCCAGAATCCTCACATACATGAACACTGAAGCTTTCTTT
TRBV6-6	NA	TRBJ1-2	CASKPPGGDYGYTF	TGTGCCAGCAAACCCCCGGGGGGAGACTATGGCTACACCTTC
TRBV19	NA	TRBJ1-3	CASRSREAGNTIYF	TGTGCCAGTAGGAGCAGGGAGGCTGGAAACACCATATATTTT
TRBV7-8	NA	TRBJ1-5	CASSLERNQPQHF	TGTGCCAGCAGCTTAGAGCGGAATCAGCCCCAGCATTTT
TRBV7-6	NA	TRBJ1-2	CASSPAEGFDGYTF	TGTGCCAGCAGCCCAGCGGAGGGGTTTGATGGCTACACCTTC
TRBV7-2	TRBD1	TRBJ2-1	CASSWDRGPNEQFF	TGTGCCAGCAGTTGGGACAGGGGGCCCAATGAGCAGTTCTTC
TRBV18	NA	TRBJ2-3	CASSPNVIATDTQYF	TGTGCCAGCTCACCCAATGTTATAGCAACAGATACGCAGTATTTT
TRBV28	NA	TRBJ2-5	CASSLGWGERETQYF	TGTGCCAGCAGCCTTGGGTGGGGGGAGCGGGAGACCCAGTACTTC
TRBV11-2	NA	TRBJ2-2	CASSLIQALTNTGELFF	TGTGCCAGCAGCCTCATCCAGGCCCTTACGAACACCGGGGAGCTGTTTTTT
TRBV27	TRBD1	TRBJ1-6	CASSPYTGGSSPLHF	TGTGCCAGCAGCCCGTACACAGGGGGGAGTTCACCCCTCCACTTT
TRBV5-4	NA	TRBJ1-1	CASSLPLNTEAFF	TGTGCCAGCAGCTTGCCATTGAACACTGAAGCTTTCTTT
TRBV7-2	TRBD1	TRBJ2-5	CASSLWQGATGETQYF	TGTGCCAGCAGCTTATGGCAGGGGGCCACTGGGGAGACCCAGTACTTC
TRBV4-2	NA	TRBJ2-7	CASSQDSGGEQYF	TGTGCCAGCAGCCAAGATTCAGGTGGCGAGCAGTACTTC
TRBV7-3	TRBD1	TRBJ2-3	CASSFTGGSTDTQYF	TGTGCCAGCAGCTTCACAGGGGGTAGCACAGATACGCAGTATTTT
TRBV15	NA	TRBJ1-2	CATSRDGRRPNYGYTF	TGTGCCACCAGCAGAGATGGGCGACGCCCTAACTATGGCTACACCTTC
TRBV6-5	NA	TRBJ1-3	CASFSGGKGNTIYF	TGTGCCAGCTTCTCCGGGGGGAAGGGAAACACTATATATTTT
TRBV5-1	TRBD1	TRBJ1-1	CASSLGDRVWTEAFF	TGCGCCAGCAGCTTAGGGGACAGGGTCTGGACTGAAGCTTTCTTT
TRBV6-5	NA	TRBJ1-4	CASRQGATNEKLFF	TGTGCCAGCCGCCAAGGGGCAACTAATGAAAAACTGTTTTTT
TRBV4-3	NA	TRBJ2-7	CASSQDRVYEQYF	TGCGCCAGCAGCCAAGATCGGGTTTACGAGCAGTACTTC
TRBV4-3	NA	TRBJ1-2	CASSQEEAVYGYTF	TGCGCCAGCAGCCAAGAAGAGGCTGTCTATGGCTACACCTTC
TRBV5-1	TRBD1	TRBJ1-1	CASSWEQGLTEAFF	TGCGCCAGCAGTTGGGAACAGGGGCTTACTGAAGCTTTCTTT
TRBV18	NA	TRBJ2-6	CASSPETVRANVLTF	TGTGCCAGCTCACCAGAGACAGTGCGGGCCAACGTCCTGACTTTC
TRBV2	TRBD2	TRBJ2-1	CATSLHRGGPSEQFF	TGTGCCACCTCCCTCCACCGGGGGGGCCCTTCGGAGCAGTTCTTC
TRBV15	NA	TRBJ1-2	CATSRDSGGVYGYTF	TGTGCCACCAGCAGAGATAGCGGAGGGGTCTATGGCTACACCTTC
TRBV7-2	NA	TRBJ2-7	CASSPARNEQYF	TGTGCCAGCAGCCCGGCGAGGAACGAGCAGTACTTC
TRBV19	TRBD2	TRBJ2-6	CASSIAAGGTLSGANVLTF	TGTGCCAGTAGTATAGCTGCGGGGGGCACACTTTCTGGGGCCAACGTCCTGACTTTC
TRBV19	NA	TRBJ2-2	CASMGRMNTGELFF	TGTGCCAGTATGGGGCGAATGAACACCGGGGAGCTGTTTTTT
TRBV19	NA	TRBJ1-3	CASSIDQGVPGNTIYF	TGTGCCAGTAGTATAGATCAAGGGGTACCTGGAAACACCATATATTTT
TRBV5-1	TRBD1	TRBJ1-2	CASSTSTGDGYGYTF	TGCGCCAGCAGCACGTCGACAGGGGATGGCTATGGCTACACCTTC
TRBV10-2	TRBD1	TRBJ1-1	CASSGGQGLSTEAFF	TGCGCCAGCAGCGGAGGACAGGGTTTGAGCACTGAAGCTTTCTTT
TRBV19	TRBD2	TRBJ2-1	CASSLTSGGWNEQFF	TGTGCCAGTAGTTTGACTAGCGGGGGGTGGAATGAGCAGTTCTTC